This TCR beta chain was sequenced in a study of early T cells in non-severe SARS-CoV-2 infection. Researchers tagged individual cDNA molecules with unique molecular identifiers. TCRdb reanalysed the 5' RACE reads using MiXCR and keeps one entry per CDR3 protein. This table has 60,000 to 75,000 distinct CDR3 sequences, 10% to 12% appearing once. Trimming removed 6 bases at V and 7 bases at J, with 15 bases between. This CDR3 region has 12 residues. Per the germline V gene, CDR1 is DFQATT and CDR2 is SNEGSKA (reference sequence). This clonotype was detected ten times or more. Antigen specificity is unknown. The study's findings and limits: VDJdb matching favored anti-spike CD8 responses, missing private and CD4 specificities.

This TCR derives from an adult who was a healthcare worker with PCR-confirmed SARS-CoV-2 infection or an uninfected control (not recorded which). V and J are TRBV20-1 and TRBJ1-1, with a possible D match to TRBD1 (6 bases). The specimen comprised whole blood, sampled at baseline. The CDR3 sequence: CSAFTGTGEAFF. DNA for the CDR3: TGCAGTGCCTTCACAGGGACCGGTGAAGCTTTCTTT.